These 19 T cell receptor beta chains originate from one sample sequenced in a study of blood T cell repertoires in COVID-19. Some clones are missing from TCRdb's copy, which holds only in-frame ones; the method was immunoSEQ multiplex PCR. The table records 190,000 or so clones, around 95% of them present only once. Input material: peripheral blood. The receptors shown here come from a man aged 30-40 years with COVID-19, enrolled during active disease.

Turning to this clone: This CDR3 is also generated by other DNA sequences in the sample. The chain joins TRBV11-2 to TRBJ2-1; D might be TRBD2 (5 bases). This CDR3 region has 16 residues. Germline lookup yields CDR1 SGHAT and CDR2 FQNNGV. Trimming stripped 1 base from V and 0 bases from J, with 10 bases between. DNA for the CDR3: TGTGCCAGCAGCTTAGGGACGGGGAGCTCCTACAATGAGCAGTTCTTC. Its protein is CASSLGTGSSYNEQFF.

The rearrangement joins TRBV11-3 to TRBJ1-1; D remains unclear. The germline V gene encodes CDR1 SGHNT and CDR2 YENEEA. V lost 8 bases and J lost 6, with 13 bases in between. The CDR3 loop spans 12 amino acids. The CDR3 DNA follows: TGTGCCAGCTCACCCGGGGTAGCTGAAGCTTTCTTT. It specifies CASSPGVAEAFF.

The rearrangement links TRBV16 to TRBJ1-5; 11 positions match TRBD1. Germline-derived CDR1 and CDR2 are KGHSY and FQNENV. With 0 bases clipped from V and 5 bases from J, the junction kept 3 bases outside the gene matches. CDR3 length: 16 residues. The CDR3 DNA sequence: TGTGCCAGCAGCCAATCAGGGACAGGGGGGTATCAGCCCCAGCATTTT. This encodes CASSQSGTGGYQPQHF. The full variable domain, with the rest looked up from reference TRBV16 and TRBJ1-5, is GEEVAQTPKHLVRGEGQKAKLYCAPIKGHSYVFWYQQVLKNEFKFLISFQNENVFDETGMPKERFSAKCLPNSPCSLEIQATKLEDSAVYFCASSQSGTGGYQPQHFGDGTRLSIL.

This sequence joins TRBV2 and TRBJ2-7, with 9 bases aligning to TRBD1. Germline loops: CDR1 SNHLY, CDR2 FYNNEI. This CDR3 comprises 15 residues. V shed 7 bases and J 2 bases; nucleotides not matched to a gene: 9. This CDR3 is CASTRDRDLTYEQYF. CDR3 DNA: TGTGCCAGCACCCGGGACAGGGATTTGACCTACGAGCAGTACTTC.

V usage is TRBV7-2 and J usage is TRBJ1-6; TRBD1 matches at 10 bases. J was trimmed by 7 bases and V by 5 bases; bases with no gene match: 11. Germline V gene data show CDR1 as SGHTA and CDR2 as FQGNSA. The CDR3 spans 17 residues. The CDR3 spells CASSPRTGGIRNSPLHF. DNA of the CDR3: TGTGCCAGCAGCCCGAGGACAGGGGGGATTAGGAATTCACCCCTCCACTTT. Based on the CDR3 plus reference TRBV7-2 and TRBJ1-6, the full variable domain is GAGVSQSPSNKVTEKGKDVELRCDPISGHTALYWYRQSLGQGLEFLIYFQGNSAPDKSGLPSDRFSAERTGGSVSTLTIQRTQQEDSAVYLCASSPRTGGIRNSPLHFGNGTRLTVT.

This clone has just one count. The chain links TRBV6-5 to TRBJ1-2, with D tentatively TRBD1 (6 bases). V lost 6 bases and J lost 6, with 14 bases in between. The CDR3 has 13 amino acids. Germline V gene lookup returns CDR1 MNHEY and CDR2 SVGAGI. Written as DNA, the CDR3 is TGTGCCAGCAGAACGGACAGCCTTAATGGCTACACCTTC. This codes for CASRTDSLNGYTF.

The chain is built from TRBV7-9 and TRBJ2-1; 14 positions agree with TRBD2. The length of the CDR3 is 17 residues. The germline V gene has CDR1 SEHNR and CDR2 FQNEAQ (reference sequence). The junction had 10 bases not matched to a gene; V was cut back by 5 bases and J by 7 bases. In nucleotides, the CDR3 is TGTGCCAGCAGCCGACTAGCGGGGGGGCGCTTGCGGAATGAGCAGTTCTTC. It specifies CASSRLAGGRLRNEQFF. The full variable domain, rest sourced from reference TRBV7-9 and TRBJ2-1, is DTGVSQNPRHKITKRGQNVTFRCDPISEHNRLYWYRQTLGQGPEFLTYFQNEAQLEKSRLLSDRFSAERPKGSFSTLEIQRTEQGDSAMYLCASSRLAGGRLRNEQFFGPGTRLTVL.

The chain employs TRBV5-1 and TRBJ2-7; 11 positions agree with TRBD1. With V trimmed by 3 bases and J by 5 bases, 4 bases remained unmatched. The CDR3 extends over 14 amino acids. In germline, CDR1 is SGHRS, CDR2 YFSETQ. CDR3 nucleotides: TGCGCCAGCAGCTCGGGACAGGGGGTCCACGAGCAGTACTTC. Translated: CASSSGQGVHEQYF.

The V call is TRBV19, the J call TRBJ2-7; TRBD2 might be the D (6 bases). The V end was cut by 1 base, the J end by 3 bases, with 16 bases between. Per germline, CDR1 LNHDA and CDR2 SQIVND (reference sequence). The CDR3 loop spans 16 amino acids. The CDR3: CASSIVGGDIFYEQYF. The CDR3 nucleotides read TGTGCCAGTAGTATAGTCGGGGGTGATATCTTCTACGAGCAGTACTTC.

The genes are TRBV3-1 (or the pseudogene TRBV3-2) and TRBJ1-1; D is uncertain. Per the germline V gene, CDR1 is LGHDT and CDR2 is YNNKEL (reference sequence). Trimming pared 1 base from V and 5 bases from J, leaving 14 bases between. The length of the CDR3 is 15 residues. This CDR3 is CASSQALAGSTEAFF. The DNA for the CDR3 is TGTGCCAGCAGCCAAGCTCTTGCGGGCAGTACTGAAGCTTTCTTT.

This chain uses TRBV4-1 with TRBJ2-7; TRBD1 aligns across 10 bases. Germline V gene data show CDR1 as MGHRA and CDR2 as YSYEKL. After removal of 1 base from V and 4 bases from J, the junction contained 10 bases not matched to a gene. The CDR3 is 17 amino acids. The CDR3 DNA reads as TGCGCCAGCAGCCAAGTAGACCCCGGGACAGGGGAGTACGAGCAGTACTTC. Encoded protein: CASSQVDPGTGEYEQYF.

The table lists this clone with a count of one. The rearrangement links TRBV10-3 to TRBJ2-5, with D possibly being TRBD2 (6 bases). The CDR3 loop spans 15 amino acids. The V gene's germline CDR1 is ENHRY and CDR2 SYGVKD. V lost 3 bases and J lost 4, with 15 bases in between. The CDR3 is CAISDQRLVRETQYF. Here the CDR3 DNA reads TGTGCCATCAGTGACCAAAGACTAGTTAGAGAGACCCAGTACTTC.

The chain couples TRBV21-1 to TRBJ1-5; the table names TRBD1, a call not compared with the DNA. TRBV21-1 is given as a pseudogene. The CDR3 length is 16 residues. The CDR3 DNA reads TGTGCCAGCGAAGACAGGGCCGGACCTAGCAATCAGCCCCAGCATTTT. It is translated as CASEDRAGPSNQPQHF.

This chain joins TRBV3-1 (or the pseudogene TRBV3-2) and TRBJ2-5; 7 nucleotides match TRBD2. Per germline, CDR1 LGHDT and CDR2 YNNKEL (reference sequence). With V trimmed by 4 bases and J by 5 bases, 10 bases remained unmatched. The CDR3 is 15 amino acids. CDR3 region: CASSPRAAGPETQYF. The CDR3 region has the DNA TGTGCCAGCAGCCCTCGGGCAGCGGGGCCCGAGACCCAGTACTTC.

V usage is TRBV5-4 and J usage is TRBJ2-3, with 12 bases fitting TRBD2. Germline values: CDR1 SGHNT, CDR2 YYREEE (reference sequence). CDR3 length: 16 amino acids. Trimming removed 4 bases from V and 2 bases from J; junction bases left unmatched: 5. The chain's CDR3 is CASSPSGGVFTDTQYF. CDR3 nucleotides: TGTGCCAGCAGCCCTAGCGGGGGGGTATTCACAGATACGCAGTATTTT.

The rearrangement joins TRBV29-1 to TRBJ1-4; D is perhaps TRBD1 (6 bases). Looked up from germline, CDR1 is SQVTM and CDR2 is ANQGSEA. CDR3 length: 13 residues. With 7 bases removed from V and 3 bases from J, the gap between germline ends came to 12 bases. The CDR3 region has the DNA TGCAGCGCCTCGACAGGAGCTAATGAAAAACTGTTTTTT. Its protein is CSASTGANEKLFF.

The CDR3 nucleotides read TGTGCCAGCAGTGAAACCCGGACAGGGGGCGCTGGCAATGAGCAGTTCTTC. Amino acids: CASSETRTGGAGNEQFF. This chain connects TRBV2 to TRBJ2-1; 11 bases are shared with TRBD1. J gave up 6 bases and V 2 bases, and 9 bases lay outside the gene matches. Germline V gene lookup returns CDR1 SNHLY and CDR2 FYNNEI. This CDR3 is built from 17 residues. The variable domain in full, completed from reference TRBV2 and TRBJ2-1, reads EPEVTQTPSHQVTQMGQEVILRCVPISNHLYFYWYRQILGQKVEFLVSFYNNEISEKSEIFDDQFSVERPDGSNFTLKIRSTKLEDSAMYFCASSETRTGGAGNEQFFGPGTRLTVL.

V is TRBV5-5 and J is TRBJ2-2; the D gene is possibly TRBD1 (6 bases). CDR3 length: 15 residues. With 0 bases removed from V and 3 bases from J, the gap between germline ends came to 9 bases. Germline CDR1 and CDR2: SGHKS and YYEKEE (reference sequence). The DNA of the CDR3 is TGTGCCAGCAGCTTGGTCGGACAGCACACCGGGGAGCTGTTTTTT. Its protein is CASSLVGQHTGELFF.

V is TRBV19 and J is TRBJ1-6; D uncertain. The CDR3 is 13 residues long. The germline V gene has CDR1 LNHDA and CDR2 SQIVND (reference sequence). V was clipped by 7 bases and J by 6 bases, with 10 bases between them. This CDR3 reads CASIRVFNSPLHF. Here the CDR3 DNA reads TGTGCCAGTATAAGAGTCTTTAATTCACCCCTCCACTTT. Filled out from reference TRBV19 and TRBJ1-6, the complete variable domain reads DGGITQSPKYLFRKEGQNVTLSCEQNLNHDAMYWYRQDPGQGLRLIYYSQIVNDFQKGDIAEGYSVSREKKESFPLTVTSAQKNPTAFYLCASIRVFNSPLHFGNGTRLTVT.